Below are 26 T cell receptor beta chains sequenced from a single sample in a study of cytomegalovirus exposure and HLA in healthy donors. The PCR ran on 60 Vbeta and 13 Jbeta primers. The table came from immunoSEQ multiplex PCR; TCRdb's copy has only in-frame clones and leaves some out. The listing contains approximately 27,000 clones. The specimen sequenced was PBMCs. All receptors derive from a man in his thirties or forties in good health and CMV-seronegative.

CDR3: CASSPSLAGSYEQYF. Written as DNA, the CDR3 is TGTGCCAGCTCACCAAGCCTAGCGGGCTCCTACGAGCAGTACTTC. This rearrangement joins TRBV18 to TRBJ2-7; 8 bases map to TRBD2. Trimming took 2 bases from V and 0 from J; bases not matched to a gene: 3. Germline loops: CDR1 KGHSH, CDR2 LQKENI. This CDR3 has 15 amino acids.

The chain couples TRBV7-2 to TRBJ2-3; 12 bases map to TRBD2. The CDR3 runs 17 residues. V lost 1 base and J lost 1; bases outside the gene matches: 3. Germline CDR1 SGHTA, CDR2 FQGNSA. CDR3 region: CASSLGPSGGGTDTQYF. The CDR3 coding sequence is TGTGCCAGCAGCTTAGGCCCTAGCGGGGGGGGCACAGATACGCAGTATTTT.

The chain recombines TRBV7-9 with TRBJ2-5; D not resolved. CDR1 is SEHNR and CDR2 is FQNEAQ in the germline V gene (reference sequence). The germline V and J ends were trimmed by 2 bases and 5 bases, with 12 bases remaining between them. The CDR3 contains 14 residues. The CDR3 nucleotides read TGTGCCAGCAGCTTATGGGCAGCCCGGGAGACCCAGTACTTC. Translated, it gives CASSLWAARETQYF.

CDR3 sequence: CATSRPPGTGNEKLFF. The CDR3 coding sequence is TGTGCCACCAGCAGACCCCCCGGGACAGGGAATGAAAAACTGTTTTTT. The V and J genes are TRBV15 and TRBJ1-4, with 9 bases matching TRBD1. CDR1 LNHNV and CDR2 YYDKDF come from the germline V gene (reference sequence). The CDR3 covers 16 residues. J was trimmed by 5 bases and V by 2 bases; bases with no gene match: 6.

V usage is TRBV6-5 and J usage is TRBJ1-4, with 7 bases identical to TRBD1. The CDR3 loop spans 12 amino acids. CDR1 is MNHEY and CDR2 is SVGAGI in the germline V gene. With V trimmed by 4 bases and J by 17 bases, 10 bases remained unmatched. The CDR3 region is CASSSATGQRFF. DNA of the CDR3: TGTGCCAGCAGTTCCGCAACGGGACAGAGATTTTTT.

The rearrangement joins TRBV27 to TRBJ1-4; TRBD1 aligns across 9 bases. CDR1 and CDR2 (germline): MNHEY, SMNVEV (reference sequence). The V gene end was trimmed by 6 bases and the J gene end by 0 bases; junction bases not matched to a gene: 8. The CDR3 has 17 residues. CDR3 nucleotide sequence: TGTGCCAGCAGACCTCGACAGGGGGGAGCAACTAATGAAAAACTGTTTTTT. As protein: CASRPRQGGATNEKLFF.

CDR3 DNA: TGTGCCACGGGCCGGGGGGGGACCACAGATACGCAGTATTTT. It yields the protein CATGRGGTTDTQYF. The rearrangement links TRBV18 to TRBJ2-3, with 8 nucleotides matching TRBD2. Germline CDR1 is KGHSH and CDR2 is LQKENI. The CDR3 sequence is 14 residues long. V dropped 10 bases and J dropped 2; count of bases not matched to a gene: 8.

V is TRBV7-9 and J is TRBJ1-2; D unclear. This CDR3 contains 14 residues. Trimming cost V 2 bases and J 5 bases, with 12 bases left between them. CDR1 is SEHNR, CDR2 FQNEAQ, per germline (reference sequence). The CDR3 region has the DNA TGTGCCAGCAGCTTATCAGTCGTTGCTTATGGCTACACCTTC. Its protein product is CASSLSVVAYGYTF.

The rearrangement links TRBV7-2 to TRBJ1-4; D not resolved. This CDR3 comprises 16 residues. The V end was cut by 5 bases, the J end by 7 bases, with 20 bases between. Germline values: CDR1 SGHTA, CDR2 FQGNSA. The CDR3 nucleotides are TGTGCCAGCAGCCAAGGCGTGTCGGGTTTGGGTGAAAAACTGTTTTTT. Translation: CASSQGVSGLGEKLFF.

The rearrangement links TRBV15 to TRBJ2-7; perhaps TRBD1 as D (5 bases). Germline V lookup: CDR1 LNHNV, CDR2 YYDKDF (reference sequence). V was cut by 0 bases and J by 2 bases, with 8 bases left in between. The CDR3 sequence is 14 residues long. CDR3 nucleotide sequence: TGTGCCACCAGCAGAGACAAGGGGCCCTACGAGCAGTACTTC. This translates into CATSRDKGPYEQYF.

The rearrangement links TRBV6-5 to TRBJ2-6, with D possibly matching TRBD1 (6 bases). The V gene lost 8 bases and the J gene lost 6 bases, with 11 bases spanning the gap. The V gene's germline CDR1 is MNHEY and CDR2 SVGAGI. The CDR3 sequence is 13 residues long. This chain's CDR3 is CASSRDKANVLTF. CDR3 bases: TGTGCCAGCTCTAGGGACAAGGCCAACGTCCTGACTTTC.

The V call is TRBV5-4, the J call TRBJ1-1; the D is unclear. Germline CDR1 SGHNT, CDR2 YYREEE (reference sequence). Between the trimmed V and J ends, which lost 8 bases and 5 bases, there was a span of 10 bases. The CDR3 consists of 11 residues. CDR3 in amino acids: CASHRETEAFF. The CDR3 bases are TGTGCCAGTCATCGGGAGACTGAAGCTTTCTTT.

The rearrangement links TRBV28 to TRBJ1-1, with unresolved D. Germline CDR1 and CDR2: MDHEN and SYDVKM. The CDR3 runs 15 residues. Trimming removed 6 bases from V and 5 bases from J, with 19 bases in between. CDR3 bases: TGTGCCAGCAGCCCAGGTCCCATAAGGGAGACTGAAGCTTTCTTT. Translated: CASSPGPIRETEAFF.

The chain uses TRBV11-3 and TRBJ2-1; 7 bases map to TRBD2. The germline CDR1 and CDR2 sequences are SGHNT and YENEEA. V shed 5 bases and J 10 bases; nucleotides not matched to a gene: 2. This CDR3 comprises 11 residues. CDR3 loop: CASSRDYEQFF. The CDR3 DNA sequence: TGTGCCAGCAGCCGGGACTACGAGCAGTTCTTC.

CDR3 in amino acids: CAQTRDFAEDTQYF. DNA of the CDR3: TGTGCCCAAACAAGGGACTTCGCCGAGGATACGCAGTATTTT. The rearrangement joins TRBV19 to TRBJ2-3, with TRBD2 as a possible D gene (6 bases). From germline, CDR1 is LNHDA and CDR2 SQIVND (reference sequence). The CDR3 loop spans 14 amino acids. V shed 11 bases and J shed 6 bases, with 21 bases lying between them. Based on the CDR3 plus reference TRBV19 and TRBJ2-3, the full variable domain is DGGITQSPKYLFRKEGQNVTLSCEQNLNHDAMYWYRQDPGQGLRLIYYSQIVNDFQKGDIAEGYSVSREKKESFPLTVTSAQKNPTAFYLCAQTRDFAEDTQYFGPGTRLTVL.

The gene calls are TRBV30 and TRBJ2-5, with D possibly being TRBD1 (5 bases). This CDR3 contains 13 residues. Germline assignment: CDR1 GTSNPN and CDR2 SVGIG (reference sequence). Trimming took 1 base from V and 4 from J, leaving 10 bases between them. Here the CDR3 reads CAWSEDNRETQYF. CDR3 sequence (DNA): TGTGCCTGGAGTGAGGACAACCGAGAGACCCAGTACTTC.

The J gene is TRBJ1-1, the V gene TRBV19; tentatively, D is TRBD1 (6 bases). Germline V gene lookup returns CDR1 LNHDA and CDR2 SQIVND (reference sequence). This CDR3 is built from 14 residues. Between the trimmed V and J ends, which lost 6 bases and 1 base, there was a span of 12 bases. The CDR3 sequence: CASSLRGGNTEAFF. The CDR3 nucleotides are TGTGCCAGTAGCCTTAGGGGGGGGAACACTGAAGCTTTCTTT.

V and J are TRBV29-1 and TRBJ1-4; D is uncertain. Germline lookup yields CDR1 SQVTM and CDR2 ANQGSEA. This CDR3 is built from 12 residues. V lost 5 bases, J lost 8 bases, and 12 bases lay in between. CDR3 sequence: CSVNNWEEKLFF. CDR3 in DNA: TGCAGCGTTAACAATTGGGAGGAAAAACTGTTTTTT.

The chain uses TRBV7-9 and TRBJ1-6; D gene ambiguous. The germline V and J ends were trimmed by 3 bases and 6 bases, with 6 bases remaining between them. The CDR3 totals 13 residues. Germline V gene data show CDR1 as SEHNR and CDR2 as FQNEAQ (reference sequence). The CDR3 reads CASSFWSNSPLHF. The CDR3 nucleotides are TGTGCCAGCAGCTTCTGGAGTAATTCACCCCTCCACTTT.

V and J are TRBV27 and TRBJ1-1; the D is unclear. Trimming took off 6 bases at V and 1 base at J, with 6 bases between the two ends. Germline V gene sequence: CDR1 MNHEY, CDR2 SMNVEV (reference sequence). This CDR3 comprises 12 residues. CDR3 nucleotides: TGTGCCAGCAGGGAGAGGAACACTGAAGCTTTCTTT. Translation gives CASRERNTEAFF.

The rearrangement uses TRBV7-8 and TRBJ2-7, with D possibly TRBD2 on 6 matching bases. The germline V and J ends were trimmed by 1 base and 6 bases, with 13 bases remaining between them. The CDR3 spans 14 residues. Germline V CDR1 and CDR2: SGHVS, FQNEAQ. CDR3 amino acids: CASSLVVQGGEQYF. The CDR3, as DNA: TGTGCCAGCAGCTTAGTGGTGCAGGGAGGCGAGCAGTACTTC.

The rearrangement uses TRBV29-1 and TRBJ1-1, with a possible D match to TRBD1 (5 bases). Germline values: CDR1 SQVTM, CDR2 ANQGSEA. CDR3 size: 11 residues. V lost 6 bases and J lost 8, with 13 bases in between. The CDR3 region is CSVPTGTEAFF. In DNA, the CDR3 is TGCAGCGTCCCTACAGGAACAGAAGCTTTCTTT.

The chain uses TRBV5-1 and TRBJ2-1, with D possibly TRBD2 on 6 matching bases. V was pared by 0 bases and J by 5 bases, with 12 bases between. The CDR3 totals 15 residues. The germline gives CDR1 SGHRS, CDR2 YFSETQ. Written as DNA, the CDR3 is TGCGCCAGCAGCTTGGAGGGGAGGATAGACAATGAGCAGTTCTTC. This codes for CASSLEGRIDNEQFF.

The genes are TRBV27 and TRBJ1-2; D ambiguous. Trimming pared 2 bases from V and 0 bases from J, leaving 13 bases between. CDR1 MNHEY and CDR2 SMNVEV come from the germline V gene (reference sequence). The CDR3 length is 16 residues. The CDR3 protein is CASSLTKELANYGYTF. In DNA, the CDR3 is TGTGCCAGCAGTTTAACGAAGGAGTTAGCTAACTATGGCTACACCTTC.

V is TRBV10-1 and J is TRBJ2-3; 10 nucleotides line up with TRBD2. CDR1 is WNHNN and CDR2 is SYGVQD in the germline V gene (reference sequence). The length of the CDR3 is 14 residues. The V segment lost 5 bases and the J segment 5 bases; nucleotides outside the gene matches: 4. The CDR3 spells CASSKREGQDTQYF. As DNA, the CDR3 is TGCGCCAGCAGTAAGCGGGAGGGCCAAGATACGCAGTATTTT.

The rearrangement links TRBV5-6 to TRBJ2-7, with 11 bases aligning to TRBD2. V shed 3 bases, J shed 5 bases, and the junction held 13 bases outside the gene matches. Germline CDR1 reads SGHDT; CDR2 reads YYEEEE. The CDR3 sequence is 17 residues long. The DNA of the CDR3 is TGTGCCAGCAGCTCTCTCGAGCTAGCGGGGGGAAGCCACGAGCAGTACTTC. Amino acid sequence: CASSSLELAGGSHEQYF. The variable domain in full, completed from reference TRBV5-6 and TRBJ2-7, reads DAGVTQSPTHLIKTRGQQVTLRCSPKSGHDTVSWYQQALGQGPQFIFQYYEEEERQRGNFPDRFSGHQFPNYSSELNVNALLLGDSALYLCASSSLELAGGSHEQYFGPGTRLTVT.